The 5 T cell receptor beta chains below all came from one sample that was sequenced in a study of graft-versus-host responses after intestinal transplantation. These receptors lack a known antigen. The repertoire was sequenced with immunoSEQ multiplex PCR; TCRdb's copy has only in-frame clones and lacks some. The profile shows approximately 100,000 clones, about 90% of them singletons. Sequencing was performed on unstimulated CD4+ T cells sorted from spleen or lymph node cells, taken before intestinal transplant. These receptors were obtained from a human donor who received an intestinal transplant.

This chain links TRBV5-1 with TRBJ2-3, with 9 bases that match TRBD1. This CDR3 has 15 residues. Germline V CDR1 and CDR2: SGHRS, YFSETQ. Trimming took 4 bases from V and 0 from J; bases not matched to a gene: 3. The CDR3 nucleotides are TGCGCCAGCAGCATAGGACAGGGGAGCACAGATACGCAGTATTTT. As protein: CASSIGQGSTDTQYF.

This clone has a handful of counts. The chain joins TRBV5-4 to TRBJ2-5, with 8 bases lining up with TRBD1. The CDR3 length is 15 residues. With 3 bases clipped from V and 4 bases from J, the junction kept 8 bases outside the gene matches. Germline V gene lookup returns CDR1 SGHNT and CDR2 YYREEE (reference sequence). CDR3: CASSSPQTGVETQYF. The CDR3 DNA reads TGTGCCAGCAGCTCCCCGCAGACAGGGGTAGAGACCCAGTACTTC.

This clone was seen only once. The chain couples TRBV4-2 to TRBJ2-2; no definite D call. Germline CDR1 is LGHNA and CDR2 is YNFKEQ. The CDR3 contains 14 residues. V lost 1 base to trimming and J lost 4 bases, with 7 bases between them. The CDR3 loop reads CASSQVSRTGELFF. CDR3 bases: TGTGCCAGCAGCCAAGTCTCGCGCACCGGGGAGCTGTTTTTT.

This sequence joins TRBV11-3 and TRBJ2-2; D remains ambiguous. The V and J ends lost 5 bases and 5 bases respectively, with 15 bases between them. The germline CDR1 and CDR2 sequences are SGHNT and YENEEA. The CDR3 length is 15 residues. CDR3 bases: TGTGCCAGCAGCCCGGGCCCCCCCGTGACCGGGGAGCTGTTTTTT. Protein sequence: CASSPGPPVTGELFF.

CDR3 DNA sequence: TGCGCCAGCAGCACGGGACAGGGGGTTTACAATGAGCAGTTCTTC. Encoded protein: CASSTGQGVYNEQFF. The chain links TRBV5-1 to TRBJ2-1, with 11 bases identical to TRBD1. The CDR3 is made up of 15 amino acids. V dropped 4 bases and J dropped 4; count of bases not matched to a gene: 4. CDR1 SGHRS and CDR2 YFSETQ come from the germline V gene.